One TCR beta chain is described in this entry. What it binds is unknown. This specimen comes from a study of OX40 agonist ivuxolimab in advanced cancers. Study-level points and caveats: CD4+ and CD8+ blood T cells expanded clonally by week 6 at 0.1 to 3.0 mg/kg.

The CDR3 length is 13 residues. Trimming at V came to 5 bases and at J to 4 bases, leaving 4 bases not matched to a gene. The germline V gene has CDR1 PRHDT and CDR2 FYEKMQ (reference sequence). Sequencing used immunoSEQ multiplex PCR; TCRdb keeps in-frame clones, though not all of them. The sample contains roughly 63,000 clones, around 87% of which appear only once. The gene calls are TRBV13 and TRBJ1-2, with TRBD1 matching over 7 bases. This specimen was CD4+ or CD8+ T cells sorted from blood, taken in a trial of the OX40 agonist ivuxolimab. The TCR originated in an adult with an advanced solid tumor such as melanoma, head and neck, liver or kidney cancer. CDR3 bases: TGTGCCAGCAGCCTCAGGGGGGCCTATGGCTACACCTTC. It encodes CASSLRGAYGYTF.